This T cell receptor beta chain was captured in a study of T cells in Graves' hyperthyroidism and ophthalmopathy. CDR1 and CDR2 (germline): MNHEY, SVGAGI. V was pared by 5 bases and J by 2 bases, with 4 bases of the junction left unmatched. The length of the CDR3 is 15 residues. Researchers amplified the TCR beta CDR3 regions from RNA transcripts. An initial round of RT-PCR targeting the TCR CDR3 relied on the HTBI primer set. TCRdb analysed the multiplex PCR reads with MiXCR anew, one entry per CDR3 protein. The table has some 500,000 distinct CDR3 sequences, roughly a quarter seen once. A few counts support this clonotype. Just one base apart from a much larger clone, this may be a read error.

Sequencing input: blood. The V call is TRBV6-5, the J call TRBJ2-7; 12 nucleotides agree with TRBD2. This TCR came from a woman aged 30 to 39 with Graves' ophthalmopathy. The CDR3, as DNA: TGTGCCAGCAGTAACCGACTAGCGGGGGCCTACGAGCAGTACTTC. It yields the protein CASSNRLAGAYEQYF.